This passage covers 21 T cell receptor beta chains from one sample sequenced in a study of shared clonotypes between healthy human individuals. Profiled with immunoSEQ multiplex PCR; TCRdb holds only in-frame clones, not every one. The sample lists under 2,000,000 clones; about 95% were seen once. Naive CD8 cells, CD45RO-negative and positively selected for CCR7, excluded terminally differentiated effector memory CD45RA+ cells. The material sequenced was naive CD8+ T cells sorted from blood. Source of these receptors: a man younger than 30 in good health.

The count of this clone is one. The chain couples TRBV11-2 to TRBJ2-3, with TRBD2 identical over 10 bases. The CDR3 extends over 18 amino acids. V lost 6 bases and J lost 2; bases outside the gene matches: 14. Germline V gene data show CDR1 as SGHAT and CDR2 as FQNNGV. The CDR3 reads CASRRGLATAPSTDTQYF. CDR3 nucleotide sequence: TGTGCCAGCAGACGGGGACTAGCGACCGCTCCTTCCACAGATACGCAGTATTTT. The full variable domain, with the rest looked up from reference TRBV11-2 and TRBJ2-3, is EAGVAQSPRYKIIEKRQSVAFWCNPISGHATLYWYQQILGQGPKLLIQFQNNGVVDDSQLPKDRFSAERLKGVDSTLKIQPAKLEDSAVYLCASRRGLATAPSTDTQYFGPGTRLTVL.

The chain employs TRBV5-6 and TRBJ2-5, with TRBD1 as a possible D gene (7 bases). Germline lookup yields CDR1 SGHDT and CDR2 YYEEEE. Trimming cost V 2 bases and J 4 bases, with 18 bases left between them. This CDR3 region has 16 residues. CDR3 nucleotides: TGTGCCAGCAGCTTAGGAGGGGGCGCATGGCTAGAGACCCAGTACTTC. Its translation is CASSLGGGAWLETQYF.

The rearrangement uses TRBV5-4 and TRBJ2-5, with 8 bases matching TRBD2. V trimming: 0 bases; J trimming: 0 bases; junction bases outside the gene matches: 4. From germline, CDR1 is SGHNT and CDR2 YYREEE (reference sequence). CDR3 length: 16 residues. In DNA form, the CDR3 reads TGTGCCAGCAGCTTGGACCCTAGCGGGTACCAAGAGACCCAGTACTTC. Encoded protein: CASSLDPSGYQETQYF. Filled out from reference TRBV5-4 and TRBJ2-5, the complete variable domain reads ETGVTQSPTHLIKTRGQQVTLRCSSQSGHNTVSWYQQALGQGPQFIFQYYREEENGRGNFPPRFSGLQFPNYSSELNVNALELDDSALYLCASSLDPSGYQETQYFGPGTRLLVL.

CDR3 in DNA: TGTGCCAGCAGTTTTGGGACCTATTACGAGCAGTACTTC. Translating gives CASSFGTYYEQYF. This rearrangement joins TRBV27 to TRBJ2-7; D may match TRBD1 or TRBD2 (5 bases each). Germline-derived CDR1 and CDR2 are MNHEY and SMNVEV (reference sequence). The CDR3 totals 13 residues. Trimming removed 3 bases at V and 4 bases at J, with 10 bases between.

With regard to this clone: One end of the junction does not line up with germline, which may come from a read error. V usage is TRBV20-1 and J usage is TRBJ2-5, with D unresolved. CDR1 is DFQATT and CDR2 is SNEGSKA in the germline V gene (reference sequence). This CDR3 region has 11 residues. The CDR3 nucleotides are TGCAGTGCTAGATCGGTGGAGATCCAGTACTTC. This sequence encodes CSARSVEIQYF.

The rearrangement joins TRBV6-1 to TRBJ1-5; D possibly corresponds to TRBD1 (5 bases). The CDR3 extends over 18 amino acids. Germline V gives CDR1 MNHNS, CDR2 SASEGT. Trimming shortened V by 1 base and J by 7 bases, and 23 bases separated the two germline ends. In nucleotides, the CDR3 is TGTGCCAGCAGTGAAGTCTTACTAAGGGGCCTCCGGGCCCAGCCCCAGCATTTT. Encoded protein: CASSEVLLRGLRAQPQHF.

A word on this clone: The same CDR3 is also encoded by other DNA sequences in this sample. This chain connects TRBV10-3 to TRBJ2-7, with D possibly being TRBD1 (6 bases). The CDR3 runs 13 residues. V shed 2 bases and J shed 3 bases, with 8 bases lying between them. Germline CDR1 is ENHRY and CDR2 is SYGVKD. DNA for the CDR3: TGTGCCATCAGTGAGACAGGGAGCTACGAGCAGTACTTC. This sequence encodes CAISETGSYEQYF.

This chain uses TRBV4-1 with TRBJ1-2; D ambiguous. CDR3 length: 14 residues. Germline CDR1 reads MGHRA; CDR2 reads YSYEKL. V lost 6 bases and J lost 0, with 11 bases in between. CDR3 nucleotides: TGCGCCAGCAGAGAGGGTGCTGCTAACTATGGCTACACCTTC. Encoded protein: CASREGAANYGYTF.

V usage is TRBV6-5 and J usage is TRBJ1-5; 7 bases map to TRBD1. CDR1 is MNHEY, CDR2 SVGAGI, per germline. The CDR3 covers 14 residues. The ends lost 4 bases at V and 6 bases at J; junction bases unmatched: 6. The CDR3 here is CASSSLTGSQPQHF. The CDR3 nucleotides are TGTGCCAGCAGTTCCTTGACAGGGAGTCAGCCCCAGCATTTT.

The rearrangement links TRBV6-1 to TRBJ2-7; D gene unclear. Germline CDR1 and CDR2: MNHNS and SASEGT. This CDR3 is built from 17 residues. V was clipped by 1 base and J by 4 bases, with 20 bases between them. CDR3 residues: CASSEVGRLPESYEQYF. As DNA, the CDR3 is TGTGCCAGCAGTGAAGTAGGGCGGCTCCCCGAAAGTTACGAGCAGTACTTC.

The chain couples TRBV28 to TRBJ2-1; 9 bases are shared with TRBD1. This CDR3 region has 14 residues. V gave up 4 bases and J gave up 7 bases; unmatched junction bases: 5. Looked up from germline, CDR1 is MDHEN and CDR2 is SYDVKM. The CDR3 region has the DNA TGTGCCAGCAGTTGGGGACAGGGAGGGAATGAGCAGTTCTTC. Protein product: CASSWGQGGNEQFF.

This clone was counted between two and nine times. The J gene is TRBJ1-1, the V gene TRBV27; no clear D. The CDR3 is 15 amino acids. The V and J ends lost 2 bases and 0 bases respectively, with 10 bases between them. From germline, CDR1 is MNHEY and CDR2 SMNVEV (reference sequence). The DNA of the CDR3 is TGTGCCAGCAGTTTAACTCAGACCCTGAACACTGAAGCTTTCTTT. It yields the protein CASSLTQTLNTEAFF.

The genes are TRBV4-1 and TRBJ1-2; the D is unclear. The CDR3 extends over 13 amino acids. Trimming took 5 bases from V and 6 from J, leaving 13 bases between them. From germline, CDR1 is MGHRA and CDR2 YSYEKL. The CDR3, as DNA: TGCGCCAGCAGCTTCGGTTTCTCGGATGGCTACACCTTC. Protein sequence: CASSFGFSDGYTF.

The rearrangement links TRBV28 to TRBJ2-7, with TRBD1 as a possible D gene (5 bases). The germline gives CDR1 MDHEN, CDR2 SYDVKM. Trimming left V 6 bases short and J 2 bases short, with 11 bases between. This CDR3 is 13 amino acids long. This CDR3 reads CASSPGWAYEQYF. For the CDR3, the DNA is TGTGCCAGCAGCCCAGGGTGGGCCTACGAGCAGTACTTC. The complete variable domain, with remaining parts taken from reference TRBV28 and TRBJ2-7, reads DVKVTQSSRYLVKRTGEKVFLECVQDMDHENMFWYRQDPGLGLRLIYFSYDVKMKEKGDIPEGYSVSREKKERFSLILESASTNQTSMYLCASSPGWAYEQYFGPGTRLTVT.

Concerning this clone: The sample holds other DNA sequences that translate to the same CDR3. The V call is TRBV27, the J call TRBJ2-1; D call uncertain. The CDR3 runs 13 residues. Germline V CDR1 and CDR2: MNHEY, SMNVEV (reference sequence). Trimming took 2 bases from V and 7 from J, leaving 9 bases between them. CDR3 nucleotides: TGTGCCAGCAGTTTACTCGGACCTAATGAGCAGTTCTTC. Protein sequence: CASSLLGPNEQFF.

The chain combines TRBV5-6 with TRBJ2-3; TRBD2 aligns across 9 bases. The germline V gene has CDR1 SGHDT and CDR2 YYEEEE. The CDR3 spans 17 residues. After removal of 5 bases from V and 2 bases from J, the junction contained 12 bases not matched to a gene. The CDR3 spells CASSFLTSGRHTDTQYF. CDR3 nucleotide sequence: TGTGCCAGCAGTTTTTTAACTAGCGGGCGCCACACAGATACGCAGTATTTT.

A word on this clone: The sample holds other DNA sequences that translate to the same CDR3. The chain is built from TRBV9 and TRBJ2-3, with a weak D call TRBD2 (6 bases). The germline V and J ends were trimmed by 0 bases and 3 bases, with 11 bases remaining between them. The CDR3 is made up of 15 amino acids. Per the germline V gene, CDR1 is SGDLS and CDR2 is YYNGEE. The CDR3 reads CASSVGGSGTDTQYF. CDR3 DNA: TGTGCCAGCAGCGTAGGGGGCAGCGGGACAGATACGCAGTATTTT.

V gene TRBV5-4 combines with J gene TRBJ1-1; 7 bases are shared with TRBD1. The CDR3 has 15 residues. Trimming removed 9 bases from V and 3 bases from J; junction bases left unmatched: 14. Germline V gene data show CDR1 as SGHNT and CDR2 as YYREEE (reference sequence). In DNA form, the CDR3 reads TGTGCCACCAATGGGGTCAGGGGGGGAGACACTGAAGCTTTCTTT. This encodes CATNGVRGGDTEAFF.

J is TRBJ2-2 and V is TRBV4-1; the match to TRBD2 covers 9 bases. Looked up from germline, CDR1 is MGHRA and CDR2 is YSYEKL. With 4 bases clipped from V and 5 bases from J, the junction kept 11 bases outside the gene matches. CDR3 length: 17 amino acids. The CDR3 loop reads CASSLRGAGGGTGELFF. For the CDR3, the DNA is TGCGCCAGCAGCCTAAGAGGAGCGGGGGGAGGGACCGGGGAGCTGTTTTTT.

The chain links TRBV4-1 to TRBJ2-5, with 8 bases identical to TRBD2. Germline V gene lookup returns CDR1 MGHRA and CDR2 YSYEKL. CDR3 length equals 18 residues. Trimming took 0 bases from V and 1 from J; bases not matched to a gene: 10. CDR3 loop: CASSQERLAAGGQETQYF. Written as DNA, the CDR3 is TGCGCCAGCAGCCAAGAGAGGTTAGCTGCGGGAGGCCAAGAGACCCAGTACTTC.

The chain employs TRBV28 and TRBJ1-5; D unresolved. This CDR3 contains 15 residues. Deletions cut 3 bases from V and 3 bases from J, with 12 bases between. Germline assignment: CDR1 MDHEN and CDR2 SYDVKM. The CDR3 sequence is CASSFDETNNQPQHF. Written as DNA, the CDR3 is TGTGCCAGCAGTTTCGATGAAACTAACAATCAGCCCCAGCATTTT.